The 4 T cell receptor beta chains below were found in one sample sequenced in a study of radiotherapy plus CTLA-4 blockade in lung cancer. TCRdb keeps only in-frame clones here, not all; method: immunoSEQ multiplex PCR. Of about 87,000 clones in the sample, approximately 86% were seen once. Sequenced here: peripheral blood, sampled from a patient treated with radiotherapy plus ipilimumab. The source is a human donor with non-small cell lung cancer that progressed on radiotherapy plus ipilimumab.

The chain links TRBV29-1 to TRBJ2-7, with 10 positions matching TRBD2. The junction had 7 bases not matched to a gene; V was cut back by 7 bases and J by 4 bases. Germline values: CDR1 SQVTM, CDR2 ANQGSEA. This CDR3 region has 13 residues. CDR3 sequence (DNA): TGCAGCGCTAAGACTAGCGGGCGGTACGAGCAGTACTTC. This translates into CSAKTSGRYEQYF.

CDR3 region: CAIKNGGNQPQHF. CDR3 nucleotide sequence: TGTGCCATCAAAAATGGAGGTAATCAGCCCCAGCATTTT. The chain employs TRBV10-3 and TRBJ1-5, with D unresolved. This CDR3 comprises 13 residues. The V gene lost 7 bases and the J gene lost 4 bases, with 11 bases spanning the gap. CDR1 and CDR2 (germline): ENHRY, SYGVKD.

This chain links TRBV29-1 with TRBJ2-7, with a possible D match to TRBD2 (6 bases). CDR3 length: 12 amino acids. Trimming pared 4 bases from V and 1 base from J, leaving 8 bases between. Germline CDR1 and CDR2: SQVTM and ANQGSEA. CDR3 residues: CSVVRGSYEQYF. The CDR3 region has the DNA TGCAGCGTTGTGCGGGGATCCTACGAGCAGTACTTC.

The CDR3: CASSLFSGISREQYF. The CDR3 nucleotides read TGTGCCAGCAGCTTATTCTCAGGGATAAGTCGCGAGCAGTACTTC. V usage is TRBV7-9 and J usage is TRBJ2-7, with a weak D call TRBD1 (5 bases). Germline loops: CDR1 SEHNR, CDR2 FQNEAQ (reference sequence). This CDR3 comprises 15 residues. Deletions cut 2 bases from V and 6 bases from J, with 17 bases between.